Below, 11 T cell receptor beta chains from the same sample are listed, as sequenced in a study of blood T cell repertoires in COVID-19. Measured with immunoSEQ multiplex PCR; TCRdb has only the in-frame clones, and not every one. Of roughly 400,000 clones in the sample, 75% to 90% are singletons; the top ten hold around 1.1%. The material sequenced was PBMCs or T cells enriched from blood (not recorded which). All receptors derive from a man aged 30-40 years who had recovered from COVID-19.

The V and J genes are TRBV24-1 and TRBJ2-1, with a weak D call TRBD2 (5 bases). The CDR3 extends over 16 amino acids. Germline-derived CDR1 and CDR2 are KGHDR and SFDVKD. Trimming removed 4 bases at V and 8 bases at J, with 20 bases between. CDR3 in DNA: TGTGCCACCAGTGAGAAACGCAATGATCGGGGAGATGAGCAGTTCTTC. This encodes CATSEKRNDRGDEQFF.

This clone was picked up one time. V and J are TRBV19 and TRBJ2-5, with D possibly matching TRBD1 (5 bases). Trimming pared 4 bases from V and 5 bases from J, leaving 11 bases between. The germline gives CDR1 LNHDA, CDR2 SQIVND (reference sequence). The CDR3 runs 13 residues. CDR3 sequence: CASSTSGSETQYF. The DNA of the CDR3 is TGTGCCAGTAGTACCTCAGGGTCGGAGACCCAGTACTTC.

This clone was seen a handful of times. J is TRBJ2-1 and V is TRBV10-1, with 10 bases lining up with TRBD1. Unmatched junction bases numbered 8, after V lost 4 bases and J lost 8 bases. The CDR3 is made up of 15 amino acids. Germline-derived CDR1 and CDR2 are WNHNN and SYGVQD (reference sequence). The CDR3 protein is CASSGSGTGVDEQFF. The DNA of the CDR3 is TGCGCCAGCAGTGGTTCCGGGACAGGGGTGGATGAGCAGTTCTTC.

This clone appeared many times. This sequence joins TRBV28 and TRBJ2-2; 8 bases are a match to TRBD1. The V gene end was trimmed by 1 base and the J gene end by 4 bases; junction bases not matched to a gene: 5. This CDR3 spans 16 amino acids. Germline V lookup: CDR1 MDHEN, CDR2 SYDVKM. CDR3 region: CASSLSGRGRTGELFF. The CDR3 DNA reads as TGTGCCAGCAGTTTATCAGGCAGGGGGCGCACCGGGGAGCTGTTTTTT.

The CDR3 is CASSLMTGVNEQFF. CDR3 DNA sequence: TGTGCCAGCAGTTTAATGACAGGGGTCAATGAGCAGTTCTTC. This rearrangement joins TRBV27 to TRBJ2-1, with 8 positions matching TRBD1. J gave up 6 bases and V 2 bases, and 3 bases lay outside the gene matches. CDR1 is MNHEY and CDR2 is SMNVEV in the germline V gene (reference sequence). The CDR3 is made up of 14 amino acids.

The chain carries TRBV6-2 or TRBV6-3 and TRBJ2-1; D remains ambiguous. In germline, CDR1 is MNHEY, CDR2 SVGEGT. V lost 4 bases and J lost 11, with 18 bases in between. The CDR3 is made up of 14 amino acids. The CDR3 nucleotides are TGTGCCAGCAGTTCCTTCTTTTTAGAGGTTAAGCAGTTCTTC. This codes for CASSSFFLEVKQFF.

The chain carries TRBV19 and TRBJ1-1, with TRBD1 matching 9 bases. Trimming removed 5 bases from V and 6 bases from J; junction bases left unmatched: 13. From germline, CDR1 is LNHDA and CDR2 SQIVND (reference sequence). The CDR3 totals 16 residues. CDR3 DNA sequence: TGTGCCAGTAGTCTTCATGGGACAGGGCGGGTCCCTGAAGCTTTCTTT. Translating it yields CASSLHGTGRVPEAFF.

V gene TRBV6-5 combines with J gene TRBJ1-1; D gene ambiguous. CDR1 is MNHEY and CDR2 is SVGAGI in the germline V gene. The V gene lost 6 bases and the J gene lost 0 bases, with 8 bases spanning the gap. The CDR3 runs 13 residues. The CDR3 region is CASRRDMNTEAFF. CDR3 nucleotides: TGTGCCAGCAGGAGAGACATGAACACTGAAGCTTTCTTT.

This sequence joins TRBV7-9 and TRBJ2-7; 7 bases align to TRBD2. Germline values: CDR1 SEHNR, CDR2 FQNEAQ (reference sequence). The CDR3 totals 14 residues. V shed 5 bases, J shed 5 bases, and the junction held 9 bases outside the gene matches. The CDR3 protein is CASSPGLVAHEQYF. Here the CDR3 DNA reads TGTGCCAGCAGCCCCGGACTAGTCGCCCACGAGCAGTACTTC.

V usage is TRBV7-2 and J usage is TRBJ2-2; D unclear. The germline V gene has CDR1 SGHTA and CDR2 FQGNSA. This CDR3 region has 13 residues. Trimming left V 0 bases short and J 6 bases short, with 5 bases between. The CDR3: CASSLALSGELFF. DNA of the CDR3: TGTGCCAGCAGCTTAGCACTTTCCGGGGAGCTGTTTTTT. The whole variable domain, filled in from reference TRBV7-2 and TRBJ2-2, reads GAGVSQSPSNKVTEKGKDVELRCDPISGHTALYWYRQSLGQGLEFLIYFQGNSAPDKSGLPSDRFSAERTGGSVSTLTIQRTQQEDSAVYLCASSLALSGELFFGEGSRLTVL.

In its sample, this clone was seen many times. The rearrangement links TRBV5-1 to TRBJ2-7; tentative D call: TRBD2 (7 bases). The CDR3 length is 16 residues. Germline V gene lookup returns CDR1 SGHRS and CDR2 YFSETQ. The germline V and J ends were trimmed by 0 bases and 3 bases, with 16 bases remaining between them. CDR3 DNA: TGCGCCAGCAGCTTGGCCTCGGGGGGCGAGAGCTACGAGCAGTACTTC. Its protein product is CASSLASGGESYEQYF.